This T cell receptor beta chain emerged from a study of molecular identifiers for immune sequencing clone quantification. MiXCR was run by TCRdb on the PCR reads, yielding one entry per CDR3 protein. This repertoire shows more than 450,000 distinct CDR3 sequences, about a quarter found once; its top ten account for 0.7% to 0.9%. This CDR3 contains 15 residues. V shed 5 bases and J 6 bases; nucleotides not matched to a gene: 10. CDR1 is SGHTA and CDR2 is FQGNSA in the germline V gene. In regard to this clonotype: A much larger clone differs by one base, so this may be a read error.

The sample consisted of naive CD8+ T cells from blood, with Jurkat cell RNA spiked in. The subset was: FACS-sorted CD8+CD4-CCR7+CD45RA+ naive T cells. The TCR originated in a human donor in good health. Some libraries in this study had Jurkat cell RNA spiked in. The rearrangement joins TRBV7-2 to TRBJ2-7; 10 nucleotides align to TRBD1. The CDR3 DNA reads TGTGCCAGCAGCACCACCTGGGACAGGGGCTTCGAGCAGTACTTC. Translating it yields CASSTTWDRGFEQYF. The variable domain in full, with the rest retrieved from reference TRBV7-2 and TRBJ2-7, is GAGVSQSPSNKVTEKGKDVELRCDPISGHTALYWYRQSLGQGLEFLIYFQGNSAPDKSGLPSDRFSAERTGGSVSTLTIQRTQQEDSAVYLCASSTTWDRGFEQYFGPGTRLTVT.